This TCR beta chain was documented in a study of shared clonotypes between healthy human individuals. The CDR3 length is 14 residues. Germline CDR1 and CDR2: SGHTA and FQGNSA. Between the trimmed V and J ends, which lost 7 bases and 4 bases, there was a span of 16 bases. Sequencing was performed with immunoSEQ multiplex PCR; in TCRdb, only in-frame clones are kept and a portion is missing. The sample gives around 200,000 clones, about 68% of which show up once; less than 11% is in the top ten. J is TRBJ2-5 and V is TRBV7-2; D gene uncertain. This TCR came from a man aged 25-40 years in good health. Material for sequencing was memory CD4+ T cells sorted from blood. The subset here: CD45RA-negative fraction. CDR3 nucleotide sequence: TGTGCCAGCACCCGATCCCCCGGGCTAGAGACCCAGTACTTC. It encodes CASTRSPGLETQYF.